The rows below give T cell receptor beta chains drawn from one sample of a study of T cell clonotyping in hematopoietic cell transplantation. Repertoires were generated with immunoSEQ multiplex PCR, while TCRdb's copy carries only in-frame clones and drops some. This sample yields 10,000 to 15,000 clones, of which about nine tenths are seen a single time; 6% to 8% belongs to the top ten. Sequenced here: PBMCs, sampled 100 days after allogeneic stem cell transplant. The origin of the receptors is a female patient in her 50s who had an allogeneic stem cell transplant from an unrelated donor, so the T cells may come from the graft donor. Some clones in this sample may be carry-over from other donors' samples. Both conserved end residues are part of each CDR3. The order of the fields is CDR3 DNA, CDR3 protein, V gene, J gene, clone size, D gene. D genes are given only for firm matches. Size values are once, few and many counts, or a class for expanded clones, and some rows have none.

DNA: TGTGCCAGCAGCCTTCAAGCGGGAGGGCCGATAGATACGCAGTATTTT
CDR3: CASSLQAGGPIDTQYF
V: TRBV16
J: TRBJ2-3
size: .
D: TRBD2

DNA: TGTGCCAGCACAGAACTGAGCTCCTACAATGAGCAGTTCTTC
CDR3: CASTELSSYNEQFF
V: TRBV5-6
J: TRBJ2-1
size: .
D: .

DNA: TGTGCCAGCAGTCCCGGTGGGCTAGCCTCCTACGAGCAGTACTTC
CDR3: CASSPGGLASYEQYF
V: TRBV6-6
J: TRBJ2-7
size: .
D: .

DNA: TGTGCCAGCAGTGGGACTAGCGCCTTATCCGAGCAGTACTTC
CDR3: CASSGTSALSEQYF
V: TRBV2
J: TRBJ2-7
size: few
D: TRBD2

DNA: TGTGCCAGCAGCGTAGACATGTTAGGGAGCACAGATACGCAGTATTTT
CDR3: CASSVDMLGSTDTQYF
V: TRBV9
J: TRBJ2-3
size: .
D: .

DNA: TGCGCCAGCAGTGATGGTTTCTCTGGAAACACCATATATTTT
CDR3: CASSDGFSGNTIYF
V: TRBV10-1
J: TRBJ1-3
size: .
D: .

DNA: TGTGCCAGCAGTGACGGAGGGAACTATCAGCCCCAGCATTTT
CDR3: CASSDGGNYQPQHF
V: TRBV6-1
J: TRBJ1-5
size: .
D: .

DNA: TGTGCCAGCACCAATTTTGGGGATGAGCAGTTCTTC
CDR3: CASTNFGDEQFF
V: TRBV6-6
J: TRBJ2-1
size: .
D: .

DNA: TGTGCCAGCAGTTTGGGGGGGGCGATTCAGCCCCAGCATTTT
CDR3: CASSLGGAIQPQHF
V: TRBV28
J: TRBJ1-5
size: .
D: .

DNA: TGTGCCAGCAGCTTAGCGCCTAATACAGATACGCAGTATTTT
CDR3: CASSLAPNTDTQYF
V: TRBV7-8
J: TRBJ2-3
size: .
D: .

DNA: TGTGCCAGCAGTTTAGCGGGTGAGCAGTTCTTC
CDR3: CASSLAGEQFF
V: TRBV2
J: TRBJ2-1
size: .
D: TRBD2

DNA: TGCGCCAGCAGCTTGGAAACGGGATGGGTTGCGGGGTTT
CDR3: CASSLETGWVAGF
V: TRBV5-1
J: TRBJ1-1
size: few
D: .

DNA: TGTGCCAGCAGCTCAGACGCGGGGTATAATGAAAAACTGTTTTTT
CDR3: CASSSDAGYNEKLFF
V: TRBV7-9
J: TRBJ1-4
size: .
D: .

DNA: TGTGCCAGCGGTGACGGGCGGCGGGGAGGAGGCTACACCTTC
CDR3: CASGDGRRGGGYTF
V: TRBV28
J: TRBJ1-2
size: .
D: .

DNA: TGTGCCAGCAGCTTAGGAAGGGCAGATAACTATGGCTACACCTTC
CDR3: CASSLGRADNYGYTF
V: TRBV7-2
J: TRBJ1-2
size: .
D: .

DNA: TGTGCCAGCAGCACTAGGGCGGGACTAGCGGACGAGCAGTACTTC
CDR3: CASSTRAGLADEQYF
V: TRBV7-6
J: TRBJ2-7
size: .
D: TRBD2

DNA: TGCGCCAGCAGCTTACGCACAGCGGGAGAATACGAGCAGTACTTC
CDR3: CASSLRTAGEYEQYF
V: TRBV5-1
J: TRBJ2-7
size: .
D: TRBD2

DNA: TGTGCCAGCAGCTTCAGACAAGCGGGTGGCTCAACGCAGTATTTT
CDR3: CASSFRQAGGSTQYF
V: TRBV11-2
J: TRBJ2-3
size: .
D: .

DNA: TGCGCCAGCAGTGAGTCTCTACTCCTAGGGAAACCCACAGATACGCAGTATTTT
CDR3: CASSESLLLGKPTDTQYF
V: TRBV10-1
J: TRBJ2-3
size: .
D: .

DNA: TGTGCCAGCAGCTTAGTCGCCACTGAAGCTTTCTTT
CDR3: CASSLVATEAFF
V: TRBV7-9
J: TRBJ1-1
size: .
D: .

DNA: TGTGCCAGCAGGGCGCTCGGCTTTGGAAACACCATATATTTT
CDR3: CASRALGFGNTIYF
V: TRBV6-6
J: TRBJ1-3
size: .
D: .

DNA: TGTGCCAGCAGTTACTATTATAGCAATCAGCCCCAGCATTTT
CDR3: CASSYYYSNQPQHF
V: TRBV6-6
J: TRBJ1-5
size: .
D: .

DNA: TGTGCCAGCAGGTCCGGACAAAACACTGAAGCTTTCTTT
CDR3: CASRSGQNTEAFF
V: TRBV6-6
J: TRBJ1-1
size: .
D: .

DNA: TGTGCTAGTGGTTTGGAGACAGGGGGATCGCAGCCCCAGCATTTT
CDR3: CASGLETGGSQPQHF
V: TRBV12-5
J: TRBJ1-5
size: .
D: TRBD1

DNA: TGTGCCAGTAGTATAGACCTAGCGGGAGGAGGGACCGGGGAGCTGTTTTTT
CDR3: CASSIDLAGGGTGELFF
V: TRBV19
J: TRBJ2-2
size: .
D: TRBD2

DNA: TGTGCCAGCGGGGCCGGAGACACCATATATTTT
CDR3: CASGAGDTIYF
V: TRBV7-9
J: TRBJ1-3
size: .
D: .

DNA: TGTGCCAGCAGTGAATTTAGAGGGATCACTGAAGCTTTCTTT
CDR3: CASSEFRGITEAFF
V: TRBV25-1
J: TRBJ1-1
size: .
D: .